These 16 T cell receptor beta chains originate from one sample sequenced in a study of blood T cell repertoires in COVID-19. This table comes from immunoSEQ multiplex PCR, and its TCRdb copy is limited to in-frame clones, with some not included. The sample consists of around 140,000 clones, roughly 80% of them appearing once. Sequenced: peripheral blood. These receptors were collected from a man aged 65-85 years who had recovered from COVID-19.

CDR3 sequence reads: CASSLTSGRETQYF. The CDR3 DNA reads TGTGCCAGCAGTTTGACTAGCGGGAGAGAGACCCAGTACTTC. The chain links TRBV27 to TRBJ2-5, with 12 bases that match TRBD2. In germline, CDR1 is MNHEY, CDR2 SMNVEV (reference sequence). With 3 bases clipped from V and 4 bases from J, the junction kept 0 bases outside the gene matches. CDR3 length equals 14 residues.

The chain joins TRBV28 to TRBJ1-5, with 11 positions matching TRBD1. CDR1 MDHEN and CDR2 SYDVKM come from the germline V gene. The ends lost 5 bases at V and 7 bases at J; junction bases unmatched: 10. This CDR3 region has 16 residues. CDR3 sequence: CASSTTAGTGGQPQHF. The CDR3 coding sequence is TGTGCCAGCAGTACCACCGCTGGGACAGGGGGACAGCCCCAGCATTTT.

This chain links TRBV29-1 with TRBJ2-3, with TRBD1 identical over 8 bases. The CDR3 is 14 amino acids. V shed 4 bases, J shed 3 bases, and the junction held 6 bases outside the gene matches. Looked up from germline, CDR1 is SQVTM and CDR2 is ANQGSEA. The CDR3 loop reads CSVGQGAKTDTQYF. CDR3 bases: TGCAGCGTTGGTCAGGGGGCGAAGACAGATACGCAGTATTTT.

The chain carries TRBV14 and TRBJ2-5, with 13 bases identical to TRBD2. There are 16 residues in the CDR3. V lost 2 bases, J lost 5 bases, and 5 bases stayed unmatched. The germline V gene has CDR1 SGHDN and CDR2 FVKESK. CDR3 sequence: CASSQRTSGSWETQYF. CDR3 DNA sequence: TGTGCCAGCAGCCAACGGACTAGCGGGAGTTGGGAGACCCAGTACTTC.

The genes are TRBV5-6 and TRBJ2-7; D perhaps matches TRBD2 (5 bases). V lost 4 bases, J lost 7 bases, and 18 bases lay in between. The CDR3 extends over 14 amino acids. Germline loops: CDR1 SGHDT, CDR2 YYEEEE. The CDR3, as DNA: TGTGCCAGCAGCCGTTGGGCGGGTTCGGGAGAGCAGTACTTC. Protein product: CASSRWAGSGEQYF.

The chain has TRBV27 and TRBJ2-1; 8 positions match TRBD2. The germline CDR1 and CDR2 sequences are MNHEY and SMNVEV (reference sequence). The CDR3 has 16 amino acids. Germline trimming cut 4 bases from V and 8 bases from J; bases unmatched to any gene: 13. CDR3 sequence reads: CASSSSQGPGGDEQFF. The DNA of the CDR3 is TGTGCCAGCAGTTCGTCCCAGGGCCCGGGAGGGGATGAGCAGTTCTTC.

V usage is TRBV11-2 and J usage is TRBJ2-1, with TRBD2 as a possible D gene (5 bases). The CDR3 is made up of 12 amino acids. Between the trimmed V and J ends, which lost 11 bases and 8 bases, there was a span of 16 bases. Germline loops: CDR1 SGHAT, CDR2 FQNNGV. The CDR3 coding sequence is TGTGCCTTAGGAGGCGTCAACGATGAGCAGTTCTTC. The encoded protein is CALGGVNDEQFF.

The genes are TRBV6-5 and TRBJ2-1; TRBD2 is a possible D gene (5 bases). The CDR3 loop spans 13 amino acids. Looked up from germline, CDR1 is MNHEY and CDR2 is SVGAGI. V lost 0 bases, J lost 6 bases, and 6 bases lay in between. The CDR3 sequence is CASSYSSGNEQFF. In nucleotides, the CDR3 is TGTGCCAGCAGTTACTCGAGCGGCAATGAGCAGTTCTTC.

In this sample, this clone is medium-sized. This chain connects TRBV9 to TRBJ1-2, with unresolved D. V dropped 5 bases and J dropped 0 bases, with 8 bases sitting between them. The CDR3 length is 13 residues. Germline V gives CDR1 SGDLS, CDR2 YYNGEE. CDR3 DNA: TGTGCCAGCAGACACGTGGCTAACTATGGCTACACCTTC. As protein: CASRHVANYGYTF.

V usage is TRBV3-1 (or the pseudogene TRBV3-2) and J usage is TRBJ2-7, with D unresolved. Per the germline V gene, CDR1 is LGHDT and CDR2 is YNNKEL (reference sequence). The CDR3 has 17 residues. V lost 0 bases and J 0 bases, leaving 15 bases between the germline ends. Here the CDR3 reads CASSQDLTPPSSYEQYF. Written as DNA, the CDR3 is TGTGCCAGCAGCCAAGATTTAACCCCACCCAGCTCCTACGAGCAGTACTTC.

The rearrangement joins TRBV7-2 to TRBJ2-7, with a tentative D call TRBD2 (6 bases). CDR3 length: 16 residues. The germline V gene encodes CDR1 SGHTA and CDR2 FQGNSA. Trimming removed 5 bases at V and 0 bases at J, with 17 bases between. The DNA for the CDR3 is TGTGCCAGCAGCGCAAGGACTCTAGCGCCCTCCTACGAGCAGTACTTC. Translated, it gives CASSARTLAPSYEQYF.

The rearrangement uses TRBV29-1 and TRBJ2-7; D is possibly TRBD1 (6 bases). CDR3 length: 13 residues. Looked up from germline, CDR1 is SQVTM and CDR2 is ANQGSEA. Trimming stripped 3 bases from V and 2 bases from J, with 11 bases between. The CDR3 bases are TGCAGCGTTGAGAAACAGGGTACCTACGAGCAGTACTTC. Its translation: CSVEKQGTYEQYF.

J is TRBJ1-1 and V is TRBV28; 11 bases map to TRBD1. The CDR3 runs 14 residues. Losses at the gene ends were 6 bases for V and 7 bases for J; bases not matched to a gene: 7. Germline values: CDR1 MDHEN, CDR2 SYDVKM. The CDR3 region is CASRDRGRLDEAFF. CDR3 nucleotide sequence: TGTGCCAGCAGGGACAGGGGGCGGTTGGATGAAGCTTTCTTT.

This chain uses TRBV10-2 with TRBJ1-5, with D perhaps matching TRBD1 (6 bases). Deletions cut 6 bases from V and 2 bases from J, with 14 bases between. The CDR3 is 15 residues long. Germline CDR1 and CDR2: WSHSY and SAAADI. The CDR3 region has the DNA TGCGCCAGCAGCCTACAGGGTGCGGGCAATCAGCCCCAGCATTTT. Its translation is CASSLQGAGNQPQHF.

This clone has more than one count but fewer than ten. The J gene is TRBJ2-5, the V gene TRBV10-2, with D possibly being TRBD1 (6 bases). Per germline, CDR1 WSHSY and CDR2 SAAADI. V was cut by 0 bases and J by 4 bases, with 12 bases left in between. The CDR3 extends over 15 amino acids. CDR3 protein: CASSESTRGRETQYF. The CDR3, as DNA: TGCGCCAGCAGTGAGTCGACGAGGGGGAGAGAGACCCAGTACTTC.

The chain uses TRBV7-3 and TRBJ2-2; TRBD1 agrees at 7 bases. Germline CDR1 reads SGHTA; CDR2 reads FQGTGA. CDR3 size: 16 residues. V shed 5 bases, J shed 2 bases, and the junction held 8 bases outside the gene matches. CDR3 region: CASSRGPFKNTGELFF. The DNA of the CDR3 is TGTGCCAGCAGCAGGGGGCCGTTCAAAAACACCGGGGAGCTGTTTTTT.